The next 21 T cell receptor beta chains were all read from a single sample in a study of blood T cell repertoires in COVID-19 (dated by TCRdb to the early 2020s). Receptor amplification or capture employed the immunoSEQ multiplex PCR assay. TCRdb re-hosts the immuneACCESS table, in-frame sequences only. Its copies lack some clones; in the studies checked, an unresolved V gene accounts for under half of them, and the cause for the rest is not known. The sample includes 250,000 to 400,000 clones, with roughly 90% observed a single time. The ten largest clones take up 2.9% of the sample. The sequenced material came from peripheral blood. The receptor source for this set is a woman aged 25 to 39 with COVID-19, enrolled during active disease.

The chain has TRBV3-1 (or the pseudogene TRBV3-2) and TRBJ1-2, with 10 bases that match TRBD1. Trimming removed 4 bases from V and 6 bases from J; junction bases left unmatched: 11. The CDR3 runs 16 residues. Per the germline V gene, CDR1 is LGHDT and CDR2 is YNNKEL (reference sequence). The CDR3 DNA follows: TGTGCCAGCAGCCTACGGACAGGGGGAGCTATTGATGGCTACACCTTC. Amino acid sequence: CASSLRTGGAIDGYTF.

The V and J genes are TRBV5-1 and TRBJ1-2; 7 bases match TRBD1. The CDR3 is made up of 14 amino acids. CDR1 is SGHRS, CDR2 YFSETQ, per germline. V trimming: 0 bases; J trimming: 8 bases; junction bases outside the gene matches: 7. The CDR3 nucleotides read TGCGCCAGCAGCTTGGACGGGCGACAGGGCGGCTACACCTTC. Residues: CASSLDGRQGGYTF.

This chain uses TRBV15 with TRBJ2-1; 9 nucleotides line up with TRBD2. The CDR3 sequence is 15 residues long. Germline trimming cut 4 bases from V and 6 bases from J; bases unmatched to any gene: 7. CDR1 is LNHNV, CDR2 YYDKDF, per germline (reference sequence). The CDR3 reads CATSNLAGKTNEQFF. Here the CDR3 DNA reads TGTGCCACCAGCAACCTAGCGGGAAAGACCAATGAGCAGTTCTTC.

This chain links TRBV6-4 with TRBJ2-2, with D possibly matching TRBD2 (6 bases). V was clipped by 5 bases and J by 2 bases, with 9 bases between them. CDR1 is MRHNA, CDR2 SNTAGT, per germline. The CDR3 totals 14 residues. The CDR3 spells CASSWTTNTGELFF. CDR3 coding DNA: TGTGCCAGCAGTTGGACTACAAACACCGGGGAGCTGTTTTTT.

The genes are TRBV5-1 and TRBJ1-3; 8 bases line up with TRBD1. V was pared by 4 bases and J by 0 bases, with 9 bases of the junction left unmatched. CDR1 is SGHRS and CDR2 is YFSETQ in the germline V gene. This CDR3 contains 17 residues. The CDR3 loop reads CASSDGQGGSSGNTIYF. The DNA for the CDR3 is TGCGCCAGCAGCGACGGACAGGGTGGGAGCTCTGGAAACACCATATATTTT.

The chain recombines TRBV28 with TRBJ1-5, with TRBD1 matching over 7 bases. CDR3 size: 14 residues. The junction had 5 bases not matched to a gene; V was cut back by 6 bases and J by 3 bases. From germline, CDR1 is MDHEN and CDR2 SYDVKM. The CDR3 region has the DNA TGTGCCAGCAGGAAGGGACAGATCAATCAGCCCCAGCATTTT. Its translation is CASRKGQINQPQHF.

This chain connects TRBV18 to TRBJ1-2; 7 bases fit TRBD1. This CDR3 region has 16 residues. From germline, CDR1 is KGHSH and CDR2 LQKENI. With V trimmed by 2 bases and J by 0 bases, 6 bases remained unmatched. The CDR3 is CASSPGQVEANYGYTF. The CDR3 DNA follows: TGTGCCAGCTCACCAGGACAGGTCGAAGCTAACTATGGCTACACCTTC.

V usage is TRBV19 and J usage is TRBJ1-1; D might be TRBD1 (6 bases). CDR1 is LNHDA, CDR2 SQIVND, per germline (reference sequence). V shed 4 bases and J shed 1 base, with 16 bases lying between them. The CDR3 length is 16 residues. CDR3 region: CASSTLTGMGNTEAFF. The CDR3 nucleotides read TGTGCCAGTAGTACCCTGACAGGTATGGGGAACACTGAAGCTTTCTTT.

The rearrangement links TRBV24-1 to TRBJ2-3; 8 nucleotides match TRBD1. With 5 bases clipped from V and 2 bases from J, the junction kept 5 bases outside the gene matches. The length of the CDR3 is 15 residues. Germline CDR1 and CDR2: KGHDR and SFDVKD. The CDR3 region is CATSAGDRSTDTQYF. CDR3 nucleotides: TGTGCCACCAGTGCGGGGGACAGGTCCACAGATACGCAGTATTTT.

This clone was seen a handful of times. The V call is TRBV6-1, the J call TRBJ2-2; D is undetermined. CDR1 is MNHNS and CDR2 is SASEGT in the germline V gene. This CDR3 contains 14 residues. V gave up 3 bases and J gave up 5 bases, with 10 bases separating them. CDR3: CASSDGQATGELFF. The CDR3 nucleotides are TGTGCCAGCAGTGATGGTCAGGCGACCGGGGAGCTGTTTTTT.

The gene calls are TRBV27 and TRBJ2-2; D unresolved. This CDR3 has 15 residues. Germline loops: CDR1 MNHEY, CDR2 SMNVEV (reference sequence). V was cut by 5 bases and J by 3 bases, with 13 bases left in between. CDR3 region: CASSSPGAYTGELFF. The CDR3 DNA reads TGTGCCAGCAGTAGCCCGGGTGCGTACACCGGGGAGCTGTTTTTT.

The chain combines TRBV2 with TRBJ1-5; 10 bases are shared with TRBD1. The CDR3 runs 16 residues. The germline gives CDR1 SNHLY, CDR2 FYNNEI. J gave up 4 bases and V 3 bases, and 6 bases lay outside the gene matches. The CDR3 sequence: CASSDRRTGGNQPQHF. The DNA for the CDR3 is TGTGCCAGCAGTGATCGGAGGACAGGGGGTAATCAGCCCCAGCATTTT.

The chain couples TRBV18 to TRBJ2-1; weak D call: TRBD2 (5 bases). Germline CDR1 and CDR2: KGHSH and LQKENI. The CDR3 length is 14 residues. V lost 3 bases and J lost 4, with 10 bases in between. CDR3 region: CASSPSDEYNEQFF. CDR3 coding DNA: TGTGCCAGCTCACCTAGCGACGAGTACAATGAGCAGTTCTTC.

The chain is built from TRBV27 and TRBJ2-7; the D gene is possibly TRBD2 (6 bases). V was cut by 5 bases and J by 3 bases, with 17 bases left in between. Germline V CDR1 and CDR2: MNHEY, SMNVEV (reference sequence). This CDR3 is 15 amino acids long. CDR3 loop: CASSLRWGVDYEQYF. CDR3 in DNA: TGTGCCAGCAGTCTCCGATGGGGGGTAGACTACGAGCAGTACTTC.

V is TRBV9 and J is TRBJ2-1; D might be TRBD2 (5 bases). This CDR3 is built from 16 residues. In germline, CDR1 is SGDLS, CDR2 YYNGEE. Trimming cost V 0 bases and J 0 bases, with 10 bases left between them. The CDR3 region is CASSVAGMSSYNEQFF. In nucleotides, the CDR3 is TGTGCCAGCAGCGTAGCGGGGATGAGCTCCTACAATGAGCAGTTCTTC.

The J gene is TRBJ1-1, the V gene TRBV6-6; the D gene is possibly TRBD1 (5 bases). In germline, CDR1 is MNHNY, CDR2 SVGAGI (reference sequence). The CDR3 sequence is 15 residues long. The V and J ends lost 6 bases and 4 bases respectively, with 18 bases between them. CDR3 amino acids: CASSWEGPSFTEAFF. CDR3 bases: TGTGCCAGCAGCTGGGAGGGGCCCTCGTTCACTGAAGCTTTCTTT.

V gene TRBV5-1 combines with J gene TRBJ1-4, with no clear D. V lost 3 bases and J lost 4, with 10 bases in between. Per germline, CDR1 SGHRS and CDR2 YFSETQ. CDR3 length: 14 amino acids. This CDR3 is CASSSGESNEKLFF. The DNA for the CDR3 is TGCGCCAGCAGCTCTGGGGAGAGTAATGAAAAACTGTTTTTT. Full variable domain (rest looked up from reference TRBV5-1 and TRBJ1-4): KAGVTQTPRYLIKTRGQQVTLSCSPISGHRSVSWYQQTPGQGLQFLFEYFSETQRNKGNFPGRFSGRQFSNSRSEMNVSTLELGDSALYLCASSSGESNEKLFFGSGTQLSVL.

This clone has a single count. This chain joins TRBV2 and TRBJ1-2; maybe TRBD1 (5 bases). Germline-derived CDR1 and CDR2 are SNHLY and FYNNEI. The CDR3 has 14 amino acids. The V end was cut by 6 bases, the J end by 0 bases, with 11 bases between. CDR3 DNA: TGTGCCAGCAGCCTCCAGGGATCTAACTATGGCTACACCTTC. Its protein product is CASSLQGSNYGYTF.

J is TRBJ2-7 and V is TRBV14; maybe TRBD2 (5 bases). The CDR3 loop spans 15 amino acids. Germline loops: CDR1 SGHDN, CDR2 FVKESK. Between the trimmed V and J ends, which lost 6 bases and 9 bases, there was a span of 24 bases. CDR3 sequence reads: CASSHTGVLTAGQYF. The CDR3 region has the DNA TGTGCCAGCAGTCACACCGGGGTCTTAACGGCGGGGCAGTACTTC.

The CDR3 spells CASSLNRDRAYNEQFF. As DNA, the CDR3 is TGTGCCAGCAGTCTCAACCGGGACAGGGCGTACAATGAGCAGTTCTTC. The chain is built from TRBV28 and TRBJ2-1, with 9 positions matching TRBD1. V lost 5 bases to trimming and J lost 4 bases; unmatched junction nucleotides: 9. Per the germline V gene, CDR1 is MDHEN and CDR2 is SYDVKM. This CDR3 comprises 16 residues.

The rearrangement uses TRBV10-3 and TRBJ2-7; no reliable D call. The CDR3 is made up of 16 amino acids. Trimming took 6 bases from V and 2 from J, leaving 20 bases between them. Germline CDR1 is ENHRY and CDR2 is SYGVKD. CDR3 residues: CAISFDFFSSTYEQYF. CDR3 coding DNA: TGTGCCATCAGCTTCGACTTTTTCAGTAGCACCTACGAGCAGTACTTC.